This TCR beta chain was sequenced for a study of T-cell reconstitution after alpha-beta-depleted transplantation in children (dated by TCRdb to the mid-2010s). General notes on the study: T-cell immune reconstitution after TCRalphabeta/CD19-depleted allogeneic hematopoietic cell transplantation in children was quantitatively tracked in the study by means of TCR repertoire profiling. Findings and caveats that apply to the study as a whole: Hyperexpanded clone frequencies declined over subsequent months; after one year, T-cell counts and TCRbeta diversity were mostly attributed to newly produced T cells. Apparently early alphabetaT-cell count recovery about two months after transplant reportedly relied on only several hundred rapidly expanded clones derived from non-depleted graft cells. In some patients, the high TCRbeta diversity seen at day 60 was put down to recipient T cells and intrathymic progenitors that had survived conditioning.

Preparation of the library involved PCR. The data were produced on an Illumina HiSeq 2500. To normalize quantification of the TCRbeta repertoire, the TCR libraries were built with molecular barcoding that relied on unique molecular identifiers. TCRdb handled the public reads itself, with Q25 trimming in fastp and clone calling in MiXCR, and kept productive beta chains. Each record represents a unique CDR3 protein, reported with the most common genes and DNA among its rows. Recorded for this sample are about a million distinct CDR3 sequences; around 30% of them occurred a single time. About 28% of the sample is in the top ten clones. Unmatched junction bases come to 6, with V trimmed by 3 bases and J by 7 bases. The CDR3 runs 13 amino acids, cysteine and phenylalanine included. Only the CDR3 DNA is retained, 39 bases long and in frame from the first base. What the treatment or condition label conveys for this sample: allogeneic hematopoietic cell transplantation with graft depleted of TCRalphabeta T cells and CD19 B cells. TCRalphabeta/CD19-depleted allogeneic hematopoietic cell grafts were given to the transplant recipients, all of whom were children.

This clonotype appeared a single time. The antigen it recognizes is unknown. Base qualities are not at hand, and no much larger clone is one base apart. This TCR was recovered from a boy younger than two who had a stem cell transplant for SCID, so the T cells may come from the graft donor. The chain is made from TRBV12-3 or TRBV12-4 and TRBJ2-7; 7 junctional bases match TRBD1. The material sequenced was PBMCs, mostly from graft donor cells, taken 360 days after TCRalphabeta/CD19-depleted stem cell transplant. The CDR3: CASSFGTALEQYF. The nucleotides are TGTGCCAGCAGTTTCGGGACAGCATTGGAGCAGTACTTC.